A selection of T cell receptor beta chains follows, all from one sample in a study of shared clonotypes between healthy human individuals. This table comes from immunoSEQ multiplex PCR, and its TCRdb copy is limited to in-frame clones, with some not included. This table has about 490,000 clones, 60% to 80% appearing once. Sequenced: PBMCs. These receptors originate from a woman in her thirties or forties in good health. Some clones in this sample may be carry-over from other donors' samples. Each CDR3 is given with its conserved first and last residue. The D gene is left open where the match is weak. Expanded clones get a size class; other rows say once, few or many, or leave the size out.

D gene: TRBD2; V gene: TRBV5-6; J gene: TRBJ2-3; clone size: NA; CDR3 protein: CASSLAGGRWDTQYF; CDR3 DNA: TGTGCCAGCAGCTTAGCGGGAGGGAGATGGGATACGCAGTATTTT
D gene: TRBD1; V gene: TRBV9; J gene: TRBJ2-1; clone size: NA; CDR3 protein: CASSPGTGRQYEQFF; CDR3 DNA: TGTGCCAGCAGCCCAGGGACAGGTCGACAATATGAGCAGTTCTTC
D gene: NA; V gene: TRBV2; J gene: TRBJ1-1; clone size: few; CDR3 protein: CASTLGGNTEAFF; CDR3 DNA: TGTGCCAGCACCCTGGGGGGGAACACTGAAGCTTTCTTT
D gene: NA; V gene: TRBV11-2; J gene: TRBJ2-2; clone size: NA; CDR3 protein: CASSLDSGVNGELFF; CDR3 DNA: TGTGCCAGCAGCTTAGACTCTGGGGTGAACGGGGAGCTGTTTTTT
D gene: NA; V gene: TRBV2; J gene: TRBJ1-4; clone size: few; CDR3 protein: CASSEVSEGVKLFF; CDR3 DNA: TGTGCCAGCAGTGAAGTTTCGGAAGGAGTAAAACTGTTTTTT
D gene: TRBD2; V gene: TRBV7-9; J gene: TRBJ2-3; clone size: few; CDR3 protein: CASSASGRGDTQYF; CDR3 DNA: TGTGCCAGCAGCGCTAGCGGGAGGGGGGATACGCAGTATTTT
D gene: TRBD2; V gene: TRBV2; J gene: TRBJ2-7; clone size: NA; CDR3 protein: CASSELAGDAQYF; CDR3 DNA: TGTGCCAGCAGCGAACTAGCGGGAGATGCGCAGTACTTC
D gene: TRBD1; V gene: TRBV19; J gene: TRBJ1-5; clone size: NA; CDR3 protein: CASIDRGHSNQPQHF; CDR3 DNA: TGTGCCAGTATCGACAGGGGCCATAGCAATCAGCCCCAGCATTTT
D gene: TRBD1; V gene: TRBV27; J gene: TRBJ2-3; clone size: NA; CDR3 protein: CASSYQPPGQGVDTQYF; CDR3 DNA: TGTGCCAGCAGTTACCAACCCCCGGGACAGGGGGTAGATACGCAGTATTTT
D gene: TRBD2; V gene: TRBV28; J gene: TRBJ2-1; clone size: once; CDR3 protein: CASSTLRGLAAYNEQFF; CDR3 DNA: TGTGCCAGCAGTACCCTACGGGGACTAGCGGCCTACAATGAGCAGTTCTTC
D gene: TRBD2; V gene: TRBV28; J gene: TRBJ2-7; clone size: NA; CDR3 protein: CASGDSGRDYEQYF; CDR3 DNA: TGTGCCAGCGGGGACAGCGGGAGGGACTACGAGCAGTACTTC
D gene: NA; V gene: TRBV27; J gene: TRBJ2-3; clone size: NA; CDR3 protein: CASSPLAPSTDTQYF; CDR3 DNA: TGTGCCAGCAGTCCTCTAGCGCCCAGCACAGATACGCAGTATTTT
D gene: NA; V gene: TRBV27; J gene: TRBJ1-1; clone size: NA; CDR3 protein: CASSLYPRGTEAFF; CDR3 DNA: TGTGCCAGCAGTTTATACCCGCGGGGTACTGAAGCTTTCTTT
D gene: TRBD1; V gene: TRBV5-1; J gene: TRBJ1-6; clone size: NA; CDR3 protein: CASSLAGTGGTLHF; CDR3 DNA: TGCGCCAGCAGCTTGGCCGGGACAGGGGGAACCCTCCACTTT
D gene: NA; V gene: TRBV9; J gene: TRBJ2-5; clone size: NA; CDR3 protein: CASSDLGVGETQYF; CDR3 DNA: TGTGCCAGCAGCGACCTAGGAGTTGGAGAGACCCAGTACTTC
D gene: TRBD1; V gene: TRBV7-9; J gene: TRBJ1-2; clone size: NA; CDR3 protein: CASSLGTGKDGYTF; CDR3 DNA: TGTGCCAGCAGCTTAGGGACAGGGAAGGACGGCTACACCTTC
D gene: TRBD2; V gene: TRBV7-9; J gene: TRBJ2-7; clone size: few; CDR3 protein: CASSAGLAGTSSYEQYF; CDR3 DNA: TGTGCCAGCAGCGCCGGACTAGCGGGTACCAGCTCCTACGAGCAGTACTTC
D gene: TRBD2; V gene: TRBV2; J gene: TRBJ2-5; clone size: NA; CDR3 protein: CASTGTSGRGTQYF; CDR3 DNA: TGTGCCAGCACCGGGACTAGCGGGAGGGGGACCCAGTACTTC
D gene: NA; V gene: TRBV28; J gene: TRBJ1-2; clone size: NA; CDR3 protein: CASREQGSPYGYTF; CDR3 DNA: TGTGCCAGCAGAGAACAGGGTTCCCCCTATGGCTACACCTTC
D gene: TRBD2; V gene: TRBV4-3; J gene: TRBJ2-1; clone size: NA; CDR3 protein: CASSQGGTSGNEQFF; CDR3 DNA: TGCGCCAGCAGCCAAGGCGGGACTAGCGGAAATGAGCAGTTCTTC
D gene: TRBD1; V gene: TRBV7-2; J gene: TRBJ1-3; clone size: NA; CDR3 protein: CASSLGVGDRRNTIYF; CDR3 DNA: TGTGCCAGCAGCTTAGGGGTAGGGGACAGGCGAAACACCATATATTTT
D gene: NA; V gene: TRBV5-6; J gene: TRBJ1-3; clone size: NA; CDR3 protein: CASSLTAGNTIYF; CDR3 DNA: TGTGCCAGCAGCTTAACGGCTGGAAACACCATATATTTT
D gene: NA; V gene: TRBV11-1; J gene: TRBJ2-7; clone size: NA; CDR3 protein: CASSPGPGAHNEQYF; CDR3 DNA: TGTGCCAGCAGCCCCGGACCCGGCGCCCACAACGAGCAGTACTTC
D gene: NA; V gene: TRBV28; J gene: TRBJ2-3; clone size: few; CDR3 protein: CATEQNTDTQYF; CDR3 DNA: TGTGCCACCGAGCAGAACACAGATACGCAGTATTTT
D gene: NA; V gene: TRBV5-3; J gene: TRBJ2-7; clone size: NA; CDR3 protein: CARSLGGGVSYEQYF; CDR3 DNA: TGTGCCAGAAGCTTGGGAGGGGGAGTCTCCTACGAGCAGTACTTC
D gene: TRBD1; V gene: TRBV5-1; J gene: TRBJ1-2; clone size: NA; CDR3 protein: CASSLGDRGYGYTF; CDR3 DNA: TGCGCCAGCAGCTTGGGGGACAGAGGATATGGCTACACCTTC
D gene: TRBD2; V gene: TRBV6-5; J gene: TRBJ2-2; clone size: NA; CDR3 protein: CASSYGREGTGELFF; CDR3 DNA: TGTGCCAGCAGTTACGGGAGGGAGGGGACCGGGGAGCTGTTTTTT
D gene: NA; V gene: TRBV28; J gene: TRBJ2-3; clone size: NA; CDR3 protein: CASSTLPRGPITDTQYF; CDR3 DNA: TGTGCCAGCAGTACCCTCCCCCGGGGGCCAATCACAGATACGCAGTATTTT
D gene: NA; V gene: TRBV19; J gene: TRBJ2-4; clone size: NA; CDR3 protein: CASSTPGLKNIQYF; CDR3 DNA: TGTGCCAGTAGTACCCCGGGCCTAAAAAACATTCAGTACTTC
D gene: TRBD1; V gene: TRBV5-1; J gene: TRBJ1-2; clone size: NA; CDR3 protein: CASSLAQGAEYGYTF; CDR3 DNA: TGCGCCAGCAGCTTGGCGCAGGGGGCGGAATATGGCTACACCTTC
D gene: TRBD1; V gene: TRBV5-6; J gene: TRBJ1-4; clone size: NA; CDR3 protein: CASSLGTGGREKLFF; CDR3 DNA: TGTGCCAGCAGCTTGGGGACAGGGGGCCGGGAAAAACTGTTTTTT
D gene: TRBD1; V gene: TRBV6-1; J gene: TRBJ2-7; clone size: NA; CDR3 protein: CASSENRGSYEQYF; CDR3 DNA: TGTGCCAGCAGTGAAAACAGGGGATCCTACGAGCAGTACTTC
D gene: NA; V gene: TRBV28; J gene: TRBJ1-2; clone size: few; CDR3 protein: CASSLRTDYGYTF; CDR3 DNA: TGTGCCAGCAGCCTTAGGACGGACTATGGCTACACCTTC
D gene: TRBD1; V gene: TRBV13; J gene: TRBJ2-7; clone size: many; CDR3 protein: CASSSAEDRSYEQYF; CDR3 DNA: TGTGCCAGCAGCTCAGCGGAGGACAGGTCCTACGAGCAGTACTTC
D gene: NA; V gene: TRBV27; J gene: TRBJ2-5; clone size: NA; CDR3 protein: CASSVGPTRATQETQYF; CDR3 DNA: TGTGCCAGCAGTGTAGGACCCACGAGGGCGACCCAAGAGACCCAGTACTTC
D gene: NA; V gene: TRBV5-5; J gene: TRBJ1-1; clone size: once; CDR3 protein: CASSLEGTNTEAFF; CDR3 DNA: TGTGCCAGCAGCTTGGAAGGTACGAACACTGAAGCTTTCTTT
D gene: TRBD1; V gene: TRBV28; J gene: TRBJ2-1; clone size: NA; CDR3 protein: CASRDPGQGGLKQFF; CDR3 DNA: TGTGCCAGCAGGGATCCGGGACAGGGGGGCCTAAAGCAGTTCTTC